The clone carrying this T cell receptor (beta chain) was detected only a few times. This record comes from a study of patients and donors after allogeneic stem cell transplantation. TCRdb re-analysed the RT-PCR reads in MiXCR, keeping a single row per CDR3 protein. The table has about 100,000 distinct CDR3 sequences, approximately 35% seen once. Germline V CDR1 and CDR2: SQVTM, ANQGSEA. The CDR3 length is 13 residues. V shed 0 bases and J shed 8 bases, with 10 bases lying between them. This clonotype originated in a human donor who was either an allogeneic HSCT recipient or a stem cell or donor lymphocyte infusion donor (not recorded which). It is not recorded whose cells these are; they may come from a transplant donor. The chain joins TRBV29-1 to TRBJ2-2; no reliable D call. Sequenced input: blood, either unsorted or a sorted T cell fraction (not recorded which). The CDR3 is CSVEDQIGGELFF. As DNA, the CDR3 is TGCAGCGTTGAAGATCAAATTGGAGGGGAGCTGTTTTTT.